The TCR beta chain described here comes from a study of blood T cell repertoires in COVID-19. Background on the study: Specimens from acute and convalescent COVID-19 originated in the United States, Italy and Spain.

Within 2 weeks before study entry, exposed participants met a COVID-19 case. As processed by the authors: Counts of nucleated cells, estimated from reference gene primer amplification, were obtained. Profiled with immunoSEQ multiplex PCR; TCRdb holds only in-frame clones, not every one. V and J calls and clone size are given by that table; D and trimming were obtained from the DNA. The table lists about 270,000 clones, more than 85% of them singletons. V dropped 0 bases and J dropped 8 bases, with 22 bases sitting between them. The CDR3 is 17 residues long. The germline CDR1 and CDR2 sequences are MGHRA and YSYEKL.

The sample comprised PBMCs or T cells enriched from blood (not recorded which). The TCR was taken from a man aged 40-49 years who had been exposed to COVID-19. J is TRBJ1-2 and V is TRBV4-1; D call uncertain. DNA for the CDR3: TGCGCCAGCAGCCAAGATTCGGTAACAGTCATAAGGGAGGGCTACACCTTC. It encodes CASSQDSVTVIREGYTF.